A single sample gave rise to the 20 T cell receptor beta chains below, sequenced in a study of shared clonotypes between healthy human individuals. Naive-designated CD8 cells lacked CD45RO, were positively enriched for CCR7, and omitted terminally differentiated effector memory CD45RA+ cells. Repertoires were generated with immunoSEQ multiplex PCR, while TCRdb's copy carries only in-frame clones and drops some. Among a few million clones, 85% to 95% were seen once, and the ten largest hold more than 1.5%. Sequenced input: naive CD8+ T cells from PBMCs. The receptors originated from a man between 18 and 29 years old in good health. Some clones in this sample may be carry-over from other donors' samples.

CDR3 sequence: CSAQTGWNTIYF. CDR3 nucleotide sequence: TGCAGCGCTCAGACAGGGTGGAACACCATATATTTT. This chain links TRBV29-1 with TRBJ1-3; 7 positions agree with TRBD1. CDR3 length equals 12 residues. Germline values: CDR1 SQVTM, CDR2 ANQGSEA. V dropped 7 bases and J dropped 7; count of bases not matched to a gene: 7.

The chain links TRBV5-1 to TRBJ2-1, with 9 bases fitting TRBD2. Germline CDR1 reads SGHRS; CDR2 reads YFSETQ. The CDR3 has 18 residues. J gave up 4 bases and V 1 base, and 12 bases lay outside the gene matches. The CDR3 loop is CASSLKVLAGVLYNEQFF. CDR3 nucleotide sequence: TGCGCCAGCAGCTTGAAGGTGTTAGCGGGAGTACTATACAATGAGCAGTTCTTC.

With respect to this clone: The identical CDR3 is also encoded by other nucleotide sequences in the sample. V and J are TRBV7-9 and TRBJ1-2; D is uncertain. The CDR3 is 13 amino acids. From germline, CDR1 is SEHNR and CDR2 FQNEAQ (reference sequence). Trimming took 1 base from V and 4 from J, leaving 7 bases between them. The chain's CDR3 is CASSLEGGYGYTF. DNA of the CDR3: TGTGCCAGCAGCTTAGAGGGTGGCTATGGCTACACCTTC.

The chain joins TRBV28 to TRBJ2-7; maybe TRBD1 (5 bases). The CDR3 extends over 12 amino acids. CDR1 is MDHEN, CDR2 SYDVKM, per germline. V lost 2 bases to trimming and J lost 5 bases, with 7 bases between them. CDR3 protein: CASSLDRNEQYF. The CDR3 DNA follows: TGTGCCAGCAGTTTAGACAGAAACGAGCAGTACTTC.

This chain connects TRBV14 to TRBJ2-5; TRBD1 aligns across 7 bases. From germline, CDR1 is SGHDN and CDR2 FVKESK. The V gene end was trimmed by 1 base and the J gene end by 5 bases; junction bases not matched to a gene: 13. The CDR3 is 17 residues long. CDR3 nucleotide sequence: TGTGCCAGCAGCCAAGGAATCTCGGGACAGAGGTGGGAGACCCAGTACTTC. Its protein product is CASSQGISGQRWETQYF.

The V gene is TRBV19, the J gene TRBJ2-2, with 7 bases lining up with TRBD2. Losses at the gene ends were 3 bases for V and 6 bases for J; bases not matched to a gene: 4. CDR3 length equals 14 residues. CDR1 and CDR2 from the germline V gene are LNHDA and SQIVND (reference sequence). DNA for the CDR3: TGTGCCAGTAGTATGATGGCGGGAGCCGGGGAGCTGTTTTTT. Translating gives CASSMMAGAGELFF.

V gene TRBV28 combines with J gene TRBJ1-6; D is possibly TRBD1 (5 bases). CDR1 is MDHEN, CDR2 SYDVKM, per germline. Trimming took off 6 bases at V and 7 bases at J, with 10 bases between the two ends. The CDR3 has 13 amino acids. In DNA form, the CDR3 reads TGTGCCAGCAGCAAGGGGCTAAATTCACCCCTCCACTTT. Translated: CASSKGLNSPLHF.

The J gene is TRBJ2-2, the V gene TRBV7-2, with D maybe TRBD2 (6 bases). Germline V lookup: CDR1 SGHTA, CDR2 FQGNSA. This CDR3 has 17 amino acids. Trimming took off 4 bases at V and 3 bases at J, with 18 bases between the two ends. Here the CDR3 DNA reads TGTGCCAGCAGCTCACCTGTCACGACGGGGGACACCGGGGAGCTGTTTTTT. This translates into CASSSPVTTGDTGELFF.

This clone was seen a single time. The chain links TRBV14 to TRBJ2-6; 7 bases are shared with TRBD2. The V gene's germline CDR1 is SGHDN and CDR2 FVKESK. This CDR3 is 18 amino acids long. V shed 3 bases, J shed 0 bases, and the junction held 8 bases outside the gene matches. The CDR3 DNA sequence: TGTGCCAGCAGCCACCTCCTAGGGGAGGGCTCTGGGGCCAACGTCCTGACTTTC. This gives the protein CASSHLLGEGSGANVLTF.

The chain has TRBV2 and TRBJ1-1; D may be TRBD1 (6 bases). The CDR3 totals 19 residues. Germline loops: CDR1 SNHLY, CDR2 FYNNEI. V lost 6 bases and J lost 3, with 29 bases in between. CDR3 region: CASREMGPGPEWGHTEAFF. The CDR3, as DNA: TGTGCCAGCAGGGAAATGGGACCGGGCCCCGAGTGGGGGCACACTGAAGCTTTCTTT.

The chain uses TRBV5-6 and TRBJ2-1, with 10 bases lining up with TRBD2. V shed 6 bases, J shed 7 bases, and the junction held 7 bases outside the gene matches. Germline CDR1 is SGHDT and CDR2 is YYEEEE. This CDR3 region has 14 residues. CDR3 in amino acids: CASTHSGRYNEQFF. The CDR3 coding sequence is TGTGCCAGCACCCATAGCGGGAGGTATAATGAGCAGTTCTTC.

CDR3 sequence: CASSILGRTGGNTEAFF. For the CDR3, the DNA is TGTGCCAGTAGTATTTTAGGGAGGACAGGTGGGAACACTGAAGCTTTCTTT. V gene TRBV19 combines with J gene TRBJ1-1, with 7 nucleotides matching TRBD1. With 3 bases clipped from V and 1 base from J, the junction kept 11 bases outside the gene matches. CDR3 size: 17 residues. Germline CDR1 LNHDA, CDR2 SQIVND (reference sequence).

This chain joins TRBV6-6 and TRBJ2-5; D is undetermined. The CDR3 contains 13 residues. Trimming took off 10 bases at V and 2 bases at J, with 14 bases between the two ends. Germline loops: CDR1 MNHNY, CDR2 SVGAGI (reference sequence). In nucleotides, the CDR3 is TGTGCCACCTTGGAAAACGGTCAAGAGACCCAGTACTTC. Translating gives CATLENGQETQYF.

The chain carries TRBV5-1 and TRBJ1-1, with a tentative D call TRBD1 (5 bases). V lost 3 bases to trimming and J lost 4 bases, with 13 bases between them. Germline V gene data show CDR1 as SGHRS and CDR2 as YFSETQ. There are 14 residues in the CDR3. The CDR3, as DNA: TGCGCCAGCAGCTCGGGACGCGGGGTCACTGAAGCTTTCTTT. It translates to CASSSGRGVTEAFF.

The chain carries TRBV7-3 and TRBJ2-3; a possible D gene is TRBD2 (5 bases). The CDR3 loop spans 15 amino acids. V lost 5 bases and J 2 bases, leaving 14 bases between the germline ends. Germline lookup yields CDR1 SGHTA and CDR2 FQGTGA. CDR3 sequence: CASSVPGLPTDTQYF. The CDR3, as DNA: TGTGCCAGCAGCGTCCCTGGACTGCCCACAGATACGCAGTATTTT.

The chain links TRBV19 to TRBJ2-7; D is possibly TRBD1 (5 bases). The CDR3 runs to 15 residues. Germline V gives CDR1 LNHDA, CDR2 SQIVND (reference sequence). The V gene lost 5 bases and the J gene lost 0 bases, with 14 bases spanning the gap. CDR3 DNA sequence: TGTGCCAGTAGTCTCACGCCGGACACCTCCTACGAGCAGTACTTC. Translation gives CASSLTPDTSYEQYF.

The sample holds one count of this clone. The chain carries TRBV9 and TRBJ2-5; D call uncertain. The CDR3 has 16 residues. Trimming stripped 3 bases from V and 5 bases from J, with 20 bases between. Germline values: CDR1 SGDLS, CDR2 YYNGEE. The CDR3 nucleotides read TGTGCCAGCAGCGCACAGCCGGACCCCCCCGCCGAGACCCAGTACTTC. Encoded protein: CASSAQPDPPAETQYF.

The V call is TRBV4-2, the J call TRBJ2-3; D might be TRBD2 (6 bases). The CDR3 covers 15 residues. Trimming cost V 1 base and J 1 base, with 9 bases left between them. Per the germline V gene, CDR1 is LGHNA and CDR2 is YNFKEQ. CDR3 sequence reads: CASSQGLEGTDTQYF. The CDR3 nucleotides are TGTGCCAGCAGCCAAGGACTAGAGGGCACAGATACGCAGTATTTT.

The CDR3 nucleotides are TGCGCCAGCAGCATTTATATGGGGTACGAGCAGTACTTC. Its protein is CASSIYMGYEQYF. The V call is TRBV5-1, the J call TRBJ2-7; no definite D call. CDR3 length: 13 amino acids. The germline V gene encodes CDR1 SGHRS and CDR2 YFSETQ. Trimming removed 4 bases from V and 4 bases from J, with 12 bases in between.

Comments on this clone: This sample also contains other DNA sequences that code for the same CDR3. CDR3 protein: CASSYKGYNEQFF. CDR3 coding DNA: TGTGCCAGCAGTTATAAGGGATACAATGAGCAGTTCTTC. This chain uses TRBV27 with TRBJ2-1; D remains ambiguous. The CDR3 runs 13 residues. CDR1 is MNHEY and CDR2 is SMNVEV in the germline V gene (reference sequence). V was shortened by 4 bases and J by 4 bases, with 8 bases between the two germline ends.